This T cell receptor beta chain emerged from a study of cytotoxic CD8 clonotypes in ibrutinib-treated CLL. The CDR3 runs to 15 residues. Trimming removed 2 bases from V and 8 bases from J; junction bases left unmatched: 6. CDR1 SEHNR and CDR2 FQNEAQ come from the germline V gene (reference sequence). Study results and caveats: Clonality rose at ibrutinib response, held steady in sustained remission, and fell toward baseline at progression.

In regard to this clone: Antigen unknown.

The repertoire was sequenced with immunoSEQ multiplex PCR; TCRdb's copy has only in-frame clones and lacks some. The data show under 200,000 clones, approximately 80% seen once. The sequenced sample was PBMCs, obtained after 12 months of ibrutinib treatment. The origin of this receptor is a human donor with chronic lymphocytic leukemia. This chain uses TRBV7-9 with TRBJ1-2, with 12 bases fitting TRBD1. The CDR3 spells CASSLPGQGARGYTF. CDR3 DNA: TGTGCCAGCAGCTTACCGGGACAGGGGGCGCGGGGCTACACCTTC.